This entry features one T cell receptor beta chain sequence. The record originates from a study of blood T cell repertoires in COVID-19. As for the study in general: PBMCs, B-cell-depleted T cells, or T cells were the source of the cDNA or gDNA that made up the material.

Authors' processing steps: Amplification with reference gene primers provided the estimates of nucleated cell counts. Clones were sequenced by immunoSEQ multiplex PCR, and TCRdb holds only the in-frame ones, with some missing. V, J and clone size are those of that table, while D and trimming were read from the DNA. The sample has some 100,000 clones, roughly 87% seen once. V lost 4 bases to trimming and J lost 2 bases, with 14 bases between them. CDR3 length: 14 residues. Germline V gives CDR1 GTSNPN, CDR2 SVGIG (reference sequence). The V call is TRBV30, the J call TRBJ1-2; tentative D call: TRBD1 (6 bases). This TCR derives from a man aged 25-40 years in a cohort sampled during active COVID-19. Sequenced material: peripheral blood. The CDR3 coding sequence is TGTGCCTGGACATCCTTTCAGGGGAACTATGGCTACACCTTC. This codes for CAWTSFQGNYGYTF.